This T cell receptor beta chain is from a study of blood T cell repertoires in COVID-19. Study as a whole: There were acute and convalescent COVID-19 samples, and they came from the United States, Italy and Spain.

The repertoire was sequenced with immunoSEQ multiplex PCR; TCRdb's copy has only in-frame clones and lacks some. The table lists some 50,000 clones, 91% of them singletons. This receptor was identified in a man aged 65 to 79 with active COVID-19. Sequenced: peripheral blood.

The CDR3 region has the DNA TGCGCCAGCAGCTCGACACGACAGGGTACCCAAGAGACCCAGTACTTC. This encodes CASSSTRQGTQETQYF. V and J are TRBV5-1 and TRBJ2-5, with 7 bases aligning to TRBD1. V was pared by 3 bases and J by 1 base, with 9 bases of the junction left unmatched. The CDR3 length is 16 residues. CDR1 is SGHRS and CDR2 is YFSETQ in the germline V gene.